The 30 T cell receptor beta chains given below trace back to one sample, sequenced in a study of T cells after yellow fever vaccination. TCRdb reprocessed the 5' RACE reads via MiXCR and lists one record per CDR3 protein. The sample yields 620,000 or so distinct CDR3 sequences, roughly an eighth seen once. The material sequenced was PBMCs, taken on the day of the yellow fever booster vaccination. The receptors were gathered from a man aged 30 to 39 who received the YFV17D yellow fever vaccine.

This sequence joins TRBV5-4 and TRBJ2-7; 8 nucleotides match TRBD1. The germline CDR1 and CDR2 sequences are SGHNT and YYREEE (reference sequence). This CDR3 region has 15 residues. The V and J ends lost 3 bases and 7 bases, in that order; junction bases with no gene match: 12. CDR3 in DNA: TGTGCCAGCAGCTCACCGGGACAGGAGTGGAAGGAGCAGTACTTC. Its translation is CASSSPGQEWKEQYF.

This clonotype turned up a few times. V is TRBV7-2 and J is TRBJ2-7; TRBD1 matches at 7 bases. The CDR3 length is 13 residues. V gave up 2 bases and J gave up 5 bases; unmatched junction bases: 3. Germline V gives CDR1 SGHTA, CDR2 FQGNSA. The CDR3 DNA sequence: TGTGCCAGCAGCTTAAAGGGGGCCCACGAGCAGTACTTC. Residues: CASSLKGAHEQYF.

The CDR3 DNA follows: TGTGCCAGCAAAGGGGGTACGGGGGCGTATGGCTACACCTTC. Residues: CASKGGTGAYGYTF. The chain uses TRBV27 and TRBJ1-2; D is possibly TRBD1 (6 bases). V gave up 7 bases and J gave up 5 bases, with 17 bases separating them. This CDR3 contains 14 residues. The germline CDR1 and CDR2 sequences are MNHEY and SMNVEV (reference sequence).

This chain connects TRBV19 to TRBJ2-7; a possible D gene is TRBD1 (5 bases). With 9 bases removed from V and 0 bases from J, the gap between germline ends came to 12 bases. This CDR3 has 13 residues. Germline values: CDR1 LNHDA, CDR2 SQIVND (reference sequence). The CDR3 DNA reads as TGTGCCAGCGGTGACAGATTCTCCTACGAGCAGTACTTC. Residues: CASGDRFSYEQYF.

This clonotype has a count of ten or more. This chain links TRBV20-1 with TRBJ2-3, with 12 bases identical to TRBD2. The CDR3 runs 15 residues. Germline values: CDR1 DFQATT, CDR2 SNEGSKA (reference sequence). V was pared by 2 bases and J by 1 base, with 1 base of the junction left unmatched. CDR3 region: CSARRLAGGTDTQYF. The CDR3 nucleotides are TGCAGTGCTAGACGACTAGCGGGAGGCACAGATACGCAGTATTTT.

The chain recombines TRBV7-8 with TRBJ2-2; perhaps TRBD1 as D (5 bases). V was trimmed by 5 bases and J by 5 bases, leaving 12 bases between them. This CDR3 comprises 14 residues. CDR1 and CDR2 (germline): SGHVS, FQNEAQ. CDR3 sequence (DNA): TGTGCCAGCAGCCCCGACAGTGGTACCGGGGAGCTGTTTTTT. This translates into CASSPDSGTGELFF.

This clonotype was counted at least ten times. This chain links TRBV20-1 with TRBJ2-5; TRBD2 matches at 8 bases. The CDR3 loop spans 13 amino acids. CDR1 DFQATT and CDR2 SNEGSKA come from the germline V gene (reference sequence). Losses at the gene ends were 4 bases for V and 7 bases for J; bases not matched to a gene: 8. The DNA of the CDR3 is TGCAGTGCTACCAACCTCCGGGGGGGGACCCAGTACTTC. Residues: CSATNLRGGTQYF.

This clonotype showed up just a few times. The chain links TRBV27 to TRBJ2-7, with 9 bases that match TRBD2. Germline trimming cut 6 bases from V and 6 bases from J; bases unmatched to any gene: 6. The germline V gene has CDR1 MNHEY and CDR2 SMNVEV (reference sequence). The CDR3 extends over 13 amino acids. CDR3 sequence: CASRAGGHLEQYF. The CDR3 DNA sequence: TGTGCCAGCAGAGCGGGAGGACACCTCGAGCAGTACTTC.

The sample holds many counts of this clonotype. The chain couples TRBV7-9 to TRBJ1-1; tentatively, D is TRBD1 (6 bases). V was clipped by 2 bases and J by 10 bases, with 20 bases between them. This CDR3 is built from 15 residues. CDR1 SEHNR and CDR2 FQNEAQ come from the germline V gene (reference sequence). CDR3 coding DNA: TGTGCCAGCAGCTTAAGTTCAGGGGATAGGGCCGGAGCTTTCTTT. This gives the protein CASSLSSGDRAGAFF.

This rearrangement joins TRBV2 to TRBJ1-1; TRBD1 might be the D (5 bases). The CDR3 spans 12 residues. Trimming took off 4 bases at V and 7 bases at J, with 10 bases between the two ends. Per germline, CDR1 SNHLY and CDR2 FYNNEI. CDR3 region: CASSGGVGEAFF. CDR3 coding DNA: TGTGCCAGCAGTGGGGGGGTGGGTGAAGCTTTCTTT.

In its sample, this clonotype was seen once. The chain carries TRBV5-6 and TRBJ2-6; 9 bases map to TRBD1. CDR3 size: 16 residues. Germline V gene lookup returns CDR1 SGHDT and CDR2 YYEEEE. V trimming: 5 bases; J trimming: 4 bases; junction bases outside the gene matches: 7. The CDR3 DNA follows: TGTGCCAGCAGGGGACAGGGCACTGTCGGGGCCAACGTCCTGACTTTC. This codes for CASRGQGTVGANVLTF.

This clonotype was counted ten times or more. CDR3 sequence: CASSLGHRTDTQYF. The CDR3 DNA reads TGTGCCAGCAGCTTGGGACACCGCACAGATACGCAGTATTTT. J is TRBJ2-3 and V is TRBV7-9; D might be TRBD1 (6 bases). The CDR3 contains 14 residues. Germline V CDR1 and CDR2: SEHNR, FQNEAQ (reference sequence). Trimming stripped 3 bases from V and 1 base from J, with 8 bases between.

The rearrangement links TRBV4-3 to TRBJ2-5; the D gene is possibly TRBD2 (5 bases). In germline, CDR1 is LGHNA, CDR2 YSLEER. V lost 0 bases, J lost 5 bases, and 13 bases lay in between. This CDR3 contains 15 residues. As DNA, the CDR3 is TGCGCCAGCAGCCAAGATTTCGGGGTAGGCGAGACCCAGTACTTC. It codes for CASSQDFGVGETQYF.

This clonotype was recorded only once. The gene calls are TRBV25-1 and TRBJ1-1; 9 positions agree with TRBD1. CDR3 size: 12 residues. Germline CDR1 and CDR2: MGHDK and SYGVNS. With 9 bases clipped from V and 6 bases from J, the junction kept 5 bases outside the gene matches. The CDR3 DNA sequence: TGTGCCAGTCGGACAGGGGACGCTGAAGCTTTCTTT. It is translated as CASRTGDAEAFF.

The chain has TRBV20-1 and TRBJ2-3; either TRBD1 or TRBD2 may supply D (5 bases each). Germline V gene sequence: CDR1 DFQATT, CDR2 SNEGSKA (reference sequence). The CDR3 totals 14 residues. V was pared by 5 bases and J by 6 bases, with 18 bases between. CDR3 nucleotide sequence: TGCAGTGCTCGACAGAACTTCCGCGGGGATACGCAGTATTTT. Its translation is CSARQNFRGDTQYF.

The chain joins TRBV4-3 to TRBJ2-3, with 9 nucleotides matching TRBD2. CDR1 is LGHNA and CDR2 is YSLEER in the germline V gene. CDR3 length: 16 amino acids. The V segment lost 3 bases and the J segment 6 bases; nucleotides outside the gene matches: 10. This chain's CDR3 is CASSQRREGGLDTQYF. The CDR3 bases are TGCGCCAGCAGCCAGAGGCGGGAGGGGGGGTTGGATACGCAGTATTTT.

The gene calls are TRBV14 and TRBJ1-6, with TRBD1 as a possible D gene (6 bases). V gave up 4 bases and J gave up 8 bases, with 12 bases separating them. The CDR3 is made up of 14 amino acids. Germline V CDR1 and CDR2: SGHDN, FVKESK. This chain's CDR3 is CASSRRDIYSPLHF. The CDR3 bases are TGTGCCAGCAGCCGCCGGGACATTTATTCACCCCTCCACTTT.

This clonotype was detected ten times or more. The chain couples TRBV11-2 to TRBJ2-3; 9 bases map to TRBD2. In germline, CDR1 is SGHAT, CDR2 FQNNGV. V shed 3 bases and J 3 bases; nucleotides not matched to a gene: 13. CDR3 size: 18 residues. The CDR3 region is CASSFWSGRIGGTDTQYF. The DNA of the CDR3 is TGTGCCAGCAGCTTTTGGAGCGGGAGGATTGGTGGGACAGATACGCAGTATTTT.

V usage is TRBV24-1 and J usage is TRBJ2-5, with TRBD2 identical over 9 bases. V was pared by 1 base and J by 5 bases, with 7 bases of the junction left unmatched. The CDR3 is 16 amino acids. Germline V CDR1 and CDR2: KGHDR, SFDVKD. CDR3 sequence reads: CATSDFNGLALETQYF. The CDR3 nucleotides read TGTGCCACCAGTGATTTCAATGGACTAGCGCTGGAGACCCAGTACTTC.

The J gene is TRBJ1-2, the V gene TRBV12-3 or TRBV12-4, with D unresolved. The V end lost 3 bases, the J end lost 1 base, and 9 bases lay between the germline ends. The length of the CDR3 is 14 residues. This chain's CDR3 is CASSFTGGNYGYTF. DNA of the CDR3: TGTGCCAGCAGTTTTACGGGCGGTAACTATGGCTACACCTTC.

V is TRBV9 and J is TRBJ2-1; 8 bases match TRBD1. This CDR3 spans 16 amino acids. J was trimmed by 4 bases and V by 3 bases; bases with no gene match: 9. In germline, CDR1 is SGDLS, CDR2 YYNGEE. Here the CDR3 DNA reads TGTGCCAGCAGCGATAGTGGGCAGGGGGCATACAATGAGCAGTTCTTC. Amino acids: CASSDSGQGAYNEQFF.

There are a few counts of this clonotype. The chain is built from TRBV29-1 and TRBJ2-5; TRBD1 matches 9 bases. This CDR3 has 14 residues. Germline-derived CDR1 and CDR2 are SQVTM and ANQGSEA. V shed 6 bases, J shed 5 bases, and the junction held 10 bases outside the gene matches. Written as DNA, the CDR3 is TGCAGCGTGACTGCCGGGACAGGGTTGGAGACCCAGTACTTC. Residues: CSVTAGTGLETQYF. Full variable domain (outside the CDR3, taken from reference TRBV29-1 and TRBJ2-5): SAVISQKPSRDICQRGTSLTIQCQVDSQVTMMFWYRQQPGQSLTLIATANQGSEATYESGFVIDKFPISRPNLTFSTLTVSNMSPEDSSIYLCSVTAGTGLETQYFGPGTRLLVL.

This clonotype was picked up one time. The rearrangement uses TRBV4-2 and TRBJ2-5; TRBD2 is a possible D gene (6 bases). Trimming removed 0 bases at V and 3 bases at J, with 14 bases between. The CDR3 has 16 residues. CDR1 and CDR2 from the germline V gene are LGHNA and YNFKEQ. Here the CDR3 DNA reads TGTGCCAGCAGCCAAGATTGGGCTAGCGTCAAAGAGACCCAGTACTTC. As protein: CASSQDWASVKETQYF.

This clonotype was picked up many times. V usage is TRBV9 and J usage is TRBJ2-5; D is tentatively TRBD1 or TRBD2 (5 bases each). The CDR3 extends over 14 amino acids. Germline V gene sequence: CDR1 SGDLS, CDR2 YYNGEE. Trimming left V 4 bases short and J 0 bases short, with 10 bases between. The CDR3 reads CASSPGTNQETQYF. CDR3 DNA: TGTGCCAGCAGCCCCGGGACGAACCAAGAGACCCAGTACTTC.

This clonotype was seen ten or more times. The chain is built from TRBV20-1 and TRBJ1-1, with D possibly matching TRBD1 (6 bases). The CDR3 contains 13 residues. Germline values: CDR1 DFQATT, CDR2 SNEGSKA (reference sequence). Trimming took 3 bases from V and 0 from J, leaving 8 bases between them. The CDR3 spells CSARGHLNTEAFF. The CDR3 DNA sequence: TGCAGTGCTAGGGGACATCTGAACACTGAAGCTTTCTTT.

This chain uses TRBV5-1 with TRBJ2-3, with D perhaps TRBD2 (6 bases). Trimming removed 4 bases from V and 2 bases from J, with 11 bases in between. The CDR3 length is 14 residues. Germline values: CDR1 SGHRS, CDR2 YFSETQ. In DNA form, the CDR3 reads TGCGCCAGCAGCCCTTGGGACTCCACAGATACGCAGTATTTT. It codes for CASSPWDSTDTQYF.

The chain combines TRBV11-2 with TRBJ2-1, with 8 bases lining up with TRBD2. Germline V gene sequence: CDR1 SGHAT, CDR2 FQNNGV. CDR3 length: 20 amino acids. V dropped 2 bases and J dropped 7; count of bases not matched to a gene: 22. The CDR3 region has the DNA TGTGCCAGCAGCTTACACACGACCCCCTCTACTAGCGGTAGTGAGAATGAGCAGTTCTTC. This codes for CASSLHTTPSTSGSENEQFF.

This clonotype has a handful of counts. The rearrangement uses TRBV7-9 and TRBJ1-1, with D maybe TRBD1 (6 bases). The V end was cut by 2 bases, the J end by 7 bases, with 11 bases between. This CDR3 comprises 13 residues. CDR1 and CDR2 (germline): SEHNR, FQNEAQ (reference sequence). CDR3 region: CASSLKDSLEAFF. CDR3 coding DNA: TGTGCCAGCAGCTTAAAGGACAGCCTTGAAGCTTTCTTT.

In DNA, the CDR3 is TGTGCCAGCAGTTATGGGACTAGCGGGAAAGACGAGCAGTACTTC. Translating gives CASSYGTSGKDEQYF. The J gene is TRBJ2-7, the V gene TRBV6-5, with 13 bases matching TRBD2. V shed 3 bases and J 5 bases; nucleotides not matched to a gene: 4. The CDR3 length is 15 residues. Germline V gene data show CDR1 as MNHEY and CDR2 as SVGAGI.

The CDR3 DNA reads as TGTGCCAGCGGATACCAGGGTGGGAATGGCTACACCTTC. This sequence encodes CASGYQGGNGYTF. This chain links TRBV12-3 or TRBV12-4 with TRBJ1-2, with D maybe TRBD1 (5 bases). The CDR3 has 13 amino acids. With 8 bases removed from V and 6 bases from J, the gap between germline ends came to 16 bases.